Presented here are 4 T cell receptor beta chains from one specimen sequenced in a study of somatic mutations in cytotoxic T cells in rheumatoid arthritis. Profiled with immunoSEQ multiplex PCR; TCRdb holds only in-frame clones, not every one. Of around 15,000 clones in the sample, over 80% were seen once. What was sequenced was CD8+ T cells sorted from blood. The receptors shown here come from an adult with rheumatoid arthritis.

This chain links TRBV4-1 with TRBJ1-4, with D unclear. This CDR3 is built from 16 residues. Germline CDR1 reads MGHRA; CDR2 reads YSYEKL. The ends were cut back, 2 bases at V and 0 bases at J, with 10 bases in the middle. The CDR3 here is CASSQLLQTTNEKLFF. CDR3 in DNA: TGCGCCAGCAGCCAATTATTACAGACAACTAATGAAAAACTGTTTTTT.

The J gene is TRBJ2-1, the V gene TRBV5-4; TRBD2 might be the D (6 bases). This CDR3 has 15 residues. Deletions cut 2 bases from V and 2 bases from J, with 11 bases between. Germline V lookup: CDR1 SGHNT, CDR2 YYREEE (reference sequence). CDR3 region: CASSLRGRTYNEQFF. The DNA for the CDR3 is TGTGCCAGCAGCTTACGAGGGAGGACCTACAATGAGCAGTTCTTC. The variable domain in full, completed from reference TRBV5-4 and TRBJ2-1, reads ETGVTQSPTHLIKTRGQQVTLRCSSQSGHNTVSWYQQALGQGPQFIFQYYREEENGRGNFPPRFSGLQFPNYSSELNVNALELDDSALYLCASSLRGRTYNEQFFGPGTRLTVL.

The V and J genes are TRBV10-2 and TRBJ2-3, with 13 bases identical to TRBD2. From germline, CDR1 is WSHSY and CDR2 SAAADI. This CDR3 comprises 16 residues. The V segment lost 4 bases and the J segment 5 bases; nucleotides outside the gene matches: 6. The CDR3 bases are TGCGCCAGCAGTGCCACTAGCGGGGGGGCGGAAGATACGCAGTATTTT. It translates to CASSATSGGAEDTQYF.

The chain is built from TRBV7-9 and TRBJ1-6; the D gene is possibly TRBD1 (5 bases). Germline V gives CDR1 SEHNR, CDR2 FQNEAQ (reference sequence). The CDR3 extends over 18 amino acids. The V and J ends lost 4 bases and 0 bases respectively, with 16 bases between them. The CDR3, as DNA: TGTGCCAGCAGCTCAACGACAGACCAGAGCTCCTATAATTCACCCCTCCACTTT. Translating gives CASSSTTDQSSYNSPLHF.